The 28 T cell receptor beta chains presented below share a single source sample, sequenced in a study of T cells in Graves' hyperthyroidism and ophthalmopathy. RNA transcripts served as the template for amplifying TCR beta CDR3 regions. First-round RT-PCR targeting the TCR CDR3 was performed with the HTBI primer set. In TCRdb, the multiplex PCR reads were re-called with MiXCR into one record per CDR3 protein. The sample lists 450,000 to 700,000 distinct CDR3 sequences, more than 45% occurring once. The material sequenced was peripheral blood or thyroid tissue (not recorded which). The receptors here all came from an adult woman with Graves' disease, either hyperthyroidism or ophthalmopathy (not recorded which).

This clonotype was counted ten times or more. V usage is TRBV2 and J usage is TRBJ2-5; 12 positions match TRBD2. V trimming: 6 bases; J trimming: 5 bases; junction bases outside the gene matches: 13. The CDR3 is 17 amino acids. Germline lookup yields CDR1 SNHLY and CDR2 FYNNEI. The DNA for the CDR3 is TGTGCCAGCAGCGGAGGATCTAGCGGGAGGGAAGGGGAGACCCAGTACTTC. Translated, it gives CASSGGSSGREGETQYF.

This clonotype was picked up many times. V gene TRBV13 combines with J gene TRBJ1-1; tentatively, D is TRBD1 (6 bases). CDR3 length: 16 residues. The germline gives CDR1 PRHDT, CDR2 FYEKMQ (reference sequence). The V end was cut by 2 bases, the J end by 1 base, with 14 bases between. This chain's CDR3 is CASSLLGGAGNTEAFF. CDR3 nucleotides: TGTGCCAGCAGCTTACTAGGGGGGGCCGGGAACACTGAAGCTTTCTTT.

This clonotype was recorded many times. The V gene is TRBV7-6, the J gene TRBJ1-1; a possible D gene is TRBD1 (6 bases). Germline CDR1 reads SGHVS; CDR2 reads FNYEAQ. V was clipped by 3 bases and J by 3 bases, with 23 bases between them. CDR3 length: 18 amino acids. CDR3: CASSFRLTGSGIDTEAFF. Written as DNA, the CDR3 is TGTGCCAGCAGCTTTCGGCTCACAGGGTCTGGGATTGACACTGAAGCTTTCTTT.

The chain uses TRBV5-1 and TRBJ2-7; 9 positions agree with TRBD2. The better agreement between TRBJ2-1 and the DNA end casts doubt on the J call. The CDR3 covers 15 residues. Germline V CDR1 and CDR2: SGHRS, YFSETQ. CDR3 region: CASSLGLAGIVEQFF. The CDR3 nucleotides read TGCGCCAGCAGCTTGGGGCTAGCGGGGATTGTGGAGCAGTTCTTC.

This clonotype was detected many times. The V and J genes are TRBV7-9 and TRBJ1-6; D remains ambiguous. This CDR3 is 16 amino acids long. V dropped 2 bases and J dropped 0 bases, with 8 bases sitting between them. The germline gives CDR1 SEHNR, CDR2 FQNEAQ (reference sequence). The chain's CDR3 is CASSLRRSSYNSPLHF. CDR3 coding DNA: TGTGCCAGCAGCTTAAGGAGAAGCTCCTATAATTCACCCCTCCACTTT.

The chain links TRBV7-9 to TRBJ1-6; D uncertain. V was pared by 4 bases and J by 9 bases, with 19 bases between. The CDR3 extends over 16 amino acids. Germline loops: CDR1 SEHNR, CDR2 FQNEAQ (reference sequence). Here the CDR3 reads CASSWTSGRSSSPLHF. DNA for the CDR3: TGTGCCAGCAGCTGGACTAGCGGGAGAAGTAGTTCACCCCTCCACTTT.

This clonotype has ten or more counts. This chain links TRBV2 with TRBJ2-7; D may be TRBD1 or TRBD2 (5 bases each). The CDR3 totals 16 residues. Germline V gene lookup returns CDR1 SNHLY and CDR2 FYNNEI. As DNA, the CDR3 is TGTGCTATGAATAAAAGGGGAGCAGGAAAATCCTACGAGCAGTACTTC. Translated, it gives CAMNKRGAGKSYEQYF.

V usage is TRBV9 and J usage is TRBJ1-2; D gene unclear. This CDR3 spans 14 amino acids. Germline V lookup: CDR1 SGDLS, CDR2 YYNGEE. V gave up 4 bases and J gave up 2 bases, with 12 bases separating them. Here the CDR3 DNA reads TGTGCCAGCAGCTTGGCGGAGGGCAACTATGGCTACACCTTC. Amino acid sequence: CASSLAEGNYGYTF.

There are many counts of this clonotype. The V gene is TRBV29-1, the J gene TRBJ1-1, with D unclear. This CDR3 is 11 amino acids long. The germline V and J ends were trimmed by 8 bases and 4 bases, with 11 bases remaining between them. Germline V gives CDR1 SQVTM, CDR2 ANQGSEA. The chain's CDR3 is CSFTLGTEAFF. The DNA for the CDR3 is TGCAGCTTTACCCTAGGCACTGAAGCTTTCTTT.

The chain is built from TRBV27 and TRBJ2-7; maybe TRBD1 (5 bases). The germline gives CDR1 MNHEY, CDR2 SMNVEV (reference sequence). V lost 5 bases to trimming and J lost 3 bases, with 14 bases between them. This CDR3 has 14 residues. This CDR3 reads CASSTRVFSYEQYF. The CDR3 nucleotides read TGTGCCAGCAGTACCAGGGTTTTCAGCTACGAGCAGTACTTC.

V usage is TRBV10-3 and J usage is TRBJ2-5; D may be TRBD2 (5 bases). Deletions cut 4 bases from V and 7 bases from J, with 16 bases between. Germline CDR1 and CDR2: ENHRY and SYGVKD. The CDR3 sequence is 14 residues long. Here the CDR3 DNA reads TGTGCCATCAGTGGAGACGGGATGATTGGGACCCAGTACTTC. Translating gives CAISGDGMIGTQYF.

The V gene is TRBV10-3, the J gene TRBJ2-5, with D perhaps given as TRBD1 or TRBD2 (5 bases each). The CDR3 contains 15 residues. Trimming pared 2 bases from V and 5 bases from J, leaving 15 bases between. Looked up from germline, CDR1 is ENHRY and CDR2 is SYGVKD. The DNA for the CDR3 is TGTGCCATCAGTGAGGAGGGGATGGATGGTGAGACCCAGTACTTC. Its translation is CAISEEGMDGETQYF.

The chain joins TRBV14 to TRBJ1-1; D gene ambiguous. The CDR3 loop spans 13 amino acids. Germline V gives CDR1 SGHDN, CDR2 FVKESK. The V end lost 0 bases, the J end lost 7 bases, and 9 bases lay between the germline ends. Here the CDR3 reads CASSQDFYSEAFF. The CDR3 DNA reads as TGTGCCAGCAGCCAAGATTTCTACAGTGAAGCTTTCTTT.

Ten or more counts support this clonotype. The genes are TRBV6-5 and TRBJ2-7, with 11 positions matching TRBD2. Unmatched junction bases numbered 2, after V lost 0 bases and J lost 4 bases. Germline loops: CDR1 MNHEY, CDR2 SVGAGI. CDR3 length: 15 residues. The chain's CDR3 is CASSYSGTSGYEQYF. CDR3 nucleotide sequence: TGTGCCAGCAGTTACTCTGGGACTAGCGGATACGAGCAGTACTTC.

In this sample, this clonotype turned up many times. The chain is built from TRBV12-3 or TRBV12-4 and TRBJ2-5, with TRBD1 identical over 7 bases. CDR3 size: 13 residues. V gave up 5 bases and J gave up 4 bases; unmatched junction bases: 4. In DNA, the CDR3 is TGTGCCAGCAGTCTGACAGGGACAGAGACCCAGTACTTC. Protein product: CASSLTGTETQYF.

This clonotype showed up many times. This chain links TRBV5-1 with TRBJ2-7, with D perhaps TRBD1 (6 bases). V was shortened by 3 bases and J by 7 bases, with 14 bases between the two germline ends. Germline assignment: CDR1 SGHRS and CDR2 YFSETQ. The CDR3 covers 13 residues. This chain's CDR3 is CASSWDIGREQYF. For the CDR3, the DNA is TGCGCCAGCAGCTGGGACATTGGTAGGGAGCAGTACTTC.

This chain uses TRBV3-1 with TRBJ1-2, with D possibly matching TRBD1 (5 bases). The germline CDR1 and CDR2 sequences are LGHDT and YNNKEL (reference sequence). There are 17 residues in the CDR3. V lost 1 base and J lost 4, with 19 bases in between. The CDR3 DNA sequence: TGTGCCAGCAGCCAAGTGACGGCCGGGCAGGGTTCCTATGGCTACACCTTC. Its translation is CASSQVTAGQGSYGYTF.

The CDR3 here is CASSTDGQGYGYTF. The CDR3 DNA is TGCGCCAGCAGCACTGACGGACAGGGTTATGGCTACACCTTC. The chain uses TRBV5-1 and TRBJ1-2; 8 bases fit TRBD1. Germline CDR1 reads SGHRS; CDR2 reads YFSETQ. This CDR3 spans 14 amino acids. V dropped 4 bases and J dropped 5; count of bases not matched to a gene: 7.

With respect to this clonotype: This may come from a read error, since a much larger clone is one base off. The chain carries TRBV12-3 or TRBV12-4 and TRBJ1-3; D is perhaps TRBD1 (5 bases). The V end was cut by 6 bases, the J end by 5 bases, with 8 bases between. The CDR3 sequence is 12 residues long. The CDR3 DNA reads TGTGCCAGCAGGGGGCGCCGAAACACCATATATTTT. This gives the protein CASRGRRNTIYF.

V is TRBV4-1 and J is TRBJ2-7, with 11 positions matching TRBD1. Trimming at V came to 3 bases and at J to 2 bases, leaving 9 bases not matched to a gene. Germline V CDR1 and CDR2: MGHRA, YSYEKL. This CDR3 spans 17 amino acids. CDR3 DNA: TGCGCCAGCAGCCAGGGGGGAGGGGGACAGGGGGCCTACGAGCAGTACTTC. Residues: CASSQGGGGQGAYEQYF.

This clonotype occurred many times. The chain combines TRBV15 with TRBJ2-5, with a tentative D call TRBD1 (6 bases). Germline V gives CDR1 LNHNV, CDR2 YYDKDF (reference sequence). The CDR3 loop spans 14 amino acids. Trimming shortened V by 3 bases and J by 5 bases, and 13 bases separated the two germline ends. CDR3 loop: CATSSSRGWETQYF. The CDR3 DNA reads as TGTGCCACCAGCAGTAGCAGGGGATGGGAGACCCAGTACTTC.

The sample holds a few counts of this clonotype. The rearrangement uses TRBV30 and TRBJ1-1; D gene ambiguous. Germline CDR1 GTSNPN, CDR2 SVGIG (reference sequence). The CDR3 contains 13 residues. V lost 0 bases and J 1 base, leaving 6 bases between the germline ends. CDR3: CAWSVGENTEAFF. The CDR3 DNA follows: TGTGCCTGGAGTGTCGGGGAGAACACTGAAGCTTTCTTT.

This clonotype showed up many times. For the CDR3, the DNA is TGTGCCACACTCGGCCGGGACAGGGACTATGGCTACACCTTC. This codes for CATLGRDRDYGYTF. The gene calls are TRBV10-3 and TRBJ1-2; 9 bases agree with TRBD1. CDR1 and CDR2 from the germline V gene are ENHRY and SYGVKD. The CDR3 extends over 14 amino acids. Trimming took 10 bases from V and 3 from J; bases not matched to a gene: 9.

This rearrangement joins TRBV10-3 to TRBJ2-5; TRBD1 might be the D (6 bases). The CDR3 extends over 13 amino acids. From germline, CDR1 is ENHRY and CDR2 SYGVKD. V shed 10 bases and J shed 4 bases, with 16 bases lying between them. CDR3 amino acids: CASSQTGRETQYF. In nucleotides, the CDR3 is TGTGCCAGCAGCCAGACAGGTCGAGAGACCCAGTACTTC.

Many counts were recorded for this clonotype. V gene TRBV13 combines with J gene TRBJ2-7, with D unclear. Per germline, CDR1 PRHDT and CDR2 FYEKMQ (reference sequence). The CDR3 consists of 12 residues. The germline V and J ends were trimmed by 5 bases and 5 bases, with 10 bases remaining between them. The CDR3 reads CASSLDVNEQYF. The DNA of the CDR3 is TGTGCCAGCAGCCTCGATGTTAACGAGCAGTACTTC.

This clonotype showed up many times. The genes are TRBV27 and TRBJ1-6, with a tentative D call TRBD1 (5 bases). Trimming removed 4 bases from V and 10 bases from J, with 11 bases in between. Germline CDR1 reads MNHEY; CDR2 reads SMNVEV (reference sequence). The CDR3 has 13 residues. CDR3 residues: CASSWLGESPLHF. For the CDR3, the DNA is TGTGCCAGCAGTTGGTTGGGGGAATCACCCCTCCACTTT.

V is TRBV11-2 and J is TRBJ1-1; D unclear. The germline V gene encodes CDR1 SGHAT and CDR2 FQNNGV. V dropped 2 bases and J dropped 3 bases, with 10 bases sitting between them. The length of the CDR3 is 14 residues. CDR3 protein: CASSLRIGHTEAFF. In DNA, the CDR3 is TGTGCCAGCAGCTTACGGATCGGACACACTGAAGCTTTCTTT.

The chain joins TRBV28 to TRBJ1-1; possible D gene TRBD1, 6 bases. The V and J ends lost 6 bases and 5 bases respectively, with 16 bases between them. The CDR3 extends over 14 amino acids. Per germline, CDR1 MDHEN and CDR2 SYDVKM. The CDR3 nucleotides read TGTGCCAGCAGCCCCGGCGGGGGCATGACTGAAGCTTTCTTT. Amino acid sequence: CASSPGGGMTEAFF.